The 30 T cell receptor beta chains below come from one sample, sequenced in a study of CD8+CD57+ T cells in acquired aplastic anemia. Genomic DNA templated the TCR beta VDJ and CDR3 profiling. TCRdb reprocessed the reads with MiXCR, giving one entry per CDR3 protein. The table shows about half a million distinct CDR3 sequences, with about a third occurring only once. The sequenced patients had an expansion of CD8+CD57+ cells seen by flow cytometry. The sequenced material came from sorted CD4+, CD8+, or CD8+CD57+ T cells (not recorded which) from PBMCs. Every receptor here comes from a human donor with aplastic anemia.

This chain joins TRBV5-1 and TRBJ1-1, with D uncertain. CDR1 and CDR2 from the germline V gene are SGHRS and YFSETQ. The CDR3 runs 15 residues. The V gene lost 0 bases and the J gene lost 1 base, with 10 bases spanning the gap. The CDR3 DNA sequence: TGCGCCAGCAGCTTGGATGGCAGAACGAACACTGAAGCTTTCTTT. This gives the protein CASSLDGRTNTEAFF.

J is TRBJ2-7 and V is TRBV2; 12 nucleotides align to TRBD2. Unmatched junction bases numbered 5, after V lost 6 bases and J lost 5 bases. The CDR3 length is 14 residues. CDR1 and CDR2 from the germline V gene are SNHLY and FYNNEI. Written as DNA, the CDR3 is TGTGCCAGCAGCGGACTAGCGGGGAACAACGAGCAGTACTTC. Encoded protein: CASSGLAGNNEQYF.

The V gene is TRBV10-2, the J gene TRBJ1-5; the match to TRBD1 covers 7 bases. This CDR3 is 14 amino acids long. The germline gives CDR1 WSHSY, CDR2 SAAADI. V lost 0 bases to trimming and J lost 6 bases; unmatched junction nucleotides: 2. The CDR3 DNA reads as TGCGCCAGCAGTGAGTCGACAGGGATTCAGCCCCAGCATTTT. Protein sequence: CASSESTGIQPQHF.

The CDR3 loop is CATSRFGGVTQYF. The CDR3 region has the DNA TGTGCCACCAGCAGGTTCGGGGGGGTGACGCAGTATTTT. The rearrangement links TRBV15 to TRBJ2-3; the match to TRBD2 covers 8 bases. This CDR3 comprises 13 residues. Per the germline V gene, CDR1 is LNHNV and CDR2 is YYDKDF (reference sequence). V was clipped by 3 bases and J by 9 bases; unmatched bases: 5.

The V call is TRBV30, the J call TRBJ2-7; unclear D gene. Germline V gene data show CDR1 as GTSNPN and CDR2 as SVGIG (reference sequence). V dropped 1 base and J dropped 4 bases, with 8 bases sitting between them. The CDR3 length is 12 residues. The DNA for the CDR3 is TGTGCCTGGAGTGCGTCGGCTTACGAGCAGTACTTC. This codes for CAWSASAYEQYF. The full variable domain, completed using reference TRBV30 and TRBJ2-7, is SQTIHQWPATLVQPVGSPLSLECTVEGTSNPNLYWYRQAAGRGLQLLFYSVGIGQISSEVPQNLSASRPQDRQFILSSKKLLLSDSGFYLCAWSASAYEQYFGPGTRLTVT.

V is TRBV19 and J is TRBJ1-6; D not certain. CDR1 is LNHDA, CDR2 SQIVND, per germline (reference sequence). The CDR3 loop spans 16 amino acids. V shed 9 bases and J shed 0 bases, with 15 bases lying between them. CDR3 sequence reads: CASSSKRSSYNSPLHF. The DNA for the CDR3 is TGTGCCAGCAGTTCTAAGAGGAGCTCCTATAATTCACCCCTCCACTTT.

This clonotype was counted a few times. The CDR3 protein is CSASLVQDTQYF. For the CDR3, the DNA is TGCAGTGCTAGTTTGGTACAAGATACGCAGTATTTT. The V call is TRBV20-1, the J call TRBJ2-3, with unresolved D. CDR3 length: 12 residues. Trimming stripped 3 bases from V and 5 bases from J, with 9 bases between. Germline-derived CDR1 and CDR2 are DFQATT and SNEGSKA (reference sequence).

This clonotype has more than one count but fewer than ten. The chain's CDR3 is CASIGRERPDTQYF. CDR3 bases: TGTGCCAGCATCGGGCGGGAGAGGCCAGATACGCAGTATTTT. This sequence joins TRBV10-3 and TRBJ2-3, with TRBD2 identical over 7 bases. Germline CDR1 reads ENHRY; CDR2 reads SYGVKD. The CDR3 extends over 14 amino acids. V shed 10 bases, J shed 4 bases, and the junction held 11 bases outside the gene matches.

The CDR3 DNA follows: TGCAGCGTACCAAGACAGGGGGCTTCTTTCTTT. Translated, it gives CSVPRQGASFF. This rearrangement joins TRBV29-1 to TRBJ1-1; 10 nucleotides line up with TRBD1. Germline lookup yields CDR1 SQVTM and CDR2 ANQGSEA. Trimming removed 6 bases from V and 12 bases from J; junction bases left unmatched: 7. This CDR3 has 11 amino acids.

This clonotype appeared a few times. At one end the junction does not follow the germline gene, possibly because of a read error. As DNA, the CDR3 is TGTGCCAGCAGTCGAACAGGGGGCGCTAACTGTGGCTACACCTTC. Encoded protein: CASSRTGGANCGYTF. This chain uses TRBV2 with TRBJ1-2; 9 bases match TRBD1. The germline CDR1 and CDR2 sequences are SNHLY and FYNNEI. This CDR3 contains 15 residues.

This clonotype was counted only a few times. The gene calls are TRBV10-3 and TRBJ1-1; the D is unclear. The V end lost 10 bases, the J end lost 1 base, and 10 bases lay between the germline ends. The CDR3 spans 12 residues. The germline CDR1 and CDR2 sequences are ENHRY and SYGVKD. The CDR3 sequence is CASNGKNTEAFF. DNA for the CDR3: TGTGCCAGCAACGGGAAGAACACTGAAGCTTTCTTT.

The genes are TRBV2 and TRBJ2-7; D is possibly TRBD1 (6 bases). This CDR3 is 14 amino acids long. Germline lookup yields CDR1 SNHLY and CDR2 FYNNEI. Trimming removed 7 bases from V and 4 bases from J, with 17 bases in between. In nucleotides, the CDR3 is TGTGCCAGCAAGACGCCGGGACAAAATTACGAGCAGTACTTC. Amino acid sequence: CASKTPGQNYEQYF. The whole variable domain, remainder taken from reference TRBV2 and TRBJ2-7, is EPEVTQTPSHQVTQMGQEVILRCVPISNHLYFYWYRQILGQKVEFLVSFYNNEISEKSEIFDDQFSVERPDGSNFTLKIRSTKLEDSAMYFCASKTPGQNYEQYFGPGTRLTVT.

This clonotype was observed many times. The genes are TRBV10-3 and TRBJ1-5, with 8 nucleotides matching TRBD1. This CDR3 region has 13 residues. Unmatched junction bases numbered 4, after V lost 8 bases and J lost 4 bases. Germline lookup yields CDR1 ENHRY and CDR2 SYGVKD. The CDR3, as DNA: TGTGCCATCGCAACAGGGGGTAATCAGCCCCAGCATTTT. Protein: CAIATGGNQPQHF.

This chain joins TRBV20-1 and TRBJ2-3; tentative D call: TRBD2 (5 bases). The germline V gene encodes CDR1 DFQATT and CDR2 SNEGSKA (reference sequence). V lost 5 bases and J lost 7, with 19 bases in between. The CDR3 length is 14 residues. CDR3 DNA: TGCAGTGCTCCAAGAGGGCTAGTAATAAATACGCAGTATTTT. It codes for CSAPRGLVINTQYF.

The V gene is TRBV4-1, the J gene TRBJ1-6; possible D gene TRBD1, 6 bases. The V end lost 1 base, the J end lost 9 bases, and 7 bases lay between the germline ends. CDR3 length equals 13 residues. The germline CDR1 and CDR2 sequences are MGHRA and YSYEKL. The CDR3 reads CASSQGQASPLHF. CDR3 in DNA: TGCGCCAGCAGCCAAGGACAGGCTTCACCCCTCCACTTT.

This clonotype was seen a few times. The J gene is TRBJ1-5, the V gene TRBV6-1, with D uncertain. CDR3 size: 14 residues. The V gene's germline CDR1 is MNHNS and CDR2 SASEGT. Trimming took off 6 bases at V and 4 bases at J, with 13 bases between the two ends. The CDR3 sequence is CASRDGYSNQPQHF. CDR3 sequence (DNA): TGTGCCAGCAGGGACGGCTATAGTAATCAGCCCCAGCATTTT.

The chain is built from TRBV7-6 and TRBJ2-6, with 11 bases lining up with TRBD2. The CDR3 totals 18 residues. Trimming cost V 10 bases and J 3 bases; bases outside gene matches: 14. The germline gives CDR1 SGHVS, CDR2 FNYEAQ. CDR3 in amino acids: CANSRRSGGASGANVLTF. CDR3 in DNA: TGTGCCAACTCCCGTCGTAGCGGGGGGGCCAGTGGGGCCAACGTCCTGACTTTC.

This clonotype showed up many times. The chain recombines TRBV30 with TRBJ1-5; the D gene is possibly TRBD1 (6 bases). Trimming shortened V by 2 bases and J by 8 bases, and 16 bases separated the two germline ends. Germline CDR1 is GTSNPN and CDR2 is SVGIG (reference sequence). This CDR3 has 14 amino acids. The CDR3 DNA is TGTGCCTGGAGTATAGGACAGCGTACAGAGCCCCAGCATTTT. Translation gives CAWSIGQRTEPQHF.

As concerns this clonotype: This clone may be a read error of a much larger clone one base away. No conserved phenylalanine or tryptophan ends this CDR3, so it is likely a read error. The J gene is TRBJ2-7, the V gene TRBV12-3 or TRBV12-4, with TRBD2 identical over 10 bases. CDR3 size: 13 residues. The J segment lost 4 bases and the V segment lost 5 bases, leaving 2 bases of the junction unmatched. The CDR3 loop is CASSRSGRYEQYL. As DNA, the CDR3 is TGTGCCAGCAGTCGTAGCGGGAGGTACGAGCAGTACCTC.

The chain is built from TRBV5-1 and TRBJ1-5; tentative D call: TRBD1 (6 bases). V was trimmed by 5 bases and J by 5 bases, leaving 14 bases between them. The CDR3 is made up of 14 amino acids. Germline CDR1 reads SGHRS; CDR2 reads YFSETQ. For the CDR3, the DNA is TGCGCCAGCAGACCTAATCCAGGGGATCAGCCCCAGCATTTT. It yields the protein CASRPNPGDQPQHF.

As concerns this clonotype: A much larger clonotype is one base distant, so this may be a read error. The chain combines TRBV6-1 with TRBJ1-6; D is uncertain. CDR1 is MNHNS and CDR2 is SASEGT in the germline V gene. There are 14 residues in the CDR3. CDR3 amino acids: CVSTDTKGSSPLHF. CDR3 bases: TGTGTCAGCACCGATACAAAGGGAAGCTCACCCCTCCACTTT.

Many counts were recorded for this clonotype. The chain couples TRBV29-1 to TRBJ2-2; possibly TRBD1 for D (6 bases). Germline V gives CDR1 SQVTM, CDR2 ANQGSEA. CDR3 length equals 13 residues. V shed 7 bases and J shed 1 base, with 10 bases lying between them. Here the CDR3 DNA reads TGCAGCGGATCGACAGGGAACACCGGGGAGCTGTTTTTT. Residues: CSGSTGNTGELFF.

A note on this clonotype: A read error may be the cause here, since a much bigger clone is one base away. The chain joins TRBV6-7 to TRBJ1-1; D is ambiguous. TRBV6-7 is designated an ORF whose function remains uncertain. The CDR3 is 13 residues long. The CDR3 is CAISYLDNTEAFF. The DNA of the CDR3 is TGTGCCATCAGTTACCTTGATAACACTGAAGCTTTCTTT.

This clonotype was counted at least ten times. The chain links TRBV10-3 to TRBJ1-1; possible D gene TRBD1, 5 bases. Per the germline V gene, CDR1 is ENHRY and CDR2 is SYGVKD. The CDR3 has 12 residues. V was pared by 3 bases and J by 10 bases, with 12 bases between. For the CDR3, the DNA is TGTGCCATCAGTGATGGGGGTCTCGGAGCTTTCTTT. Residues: CAISDGGLGAFF.

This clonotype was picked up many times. DNA for the CDR3: TGCAGTGCCAGCCTACAGGGGTACAATGGCTACACCTTC. Translating it yields CSASLQGYNGYTF. The chain carries TRBV20-1 and TRBJ1-2; 7 bases fit TRBD1. V gave up 6 bases and J gave up 6 bases; unmatched junction bases: 10. Looked up from germline, CDR1 is DFQATT and CDR2 is SNEGSKA (reference sequence). The CDR3 loop spans 13 amino acids.

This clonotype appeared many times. The CDR3 coding sequence is TGTGCCACCAGTGATGGGGGCAACACTGAAGCTTTCTTT. As protein: CATSDGGNTEAFF. The V call is TRBV24-1, the J call TRBJ1-1; D is possibly TRBD1 (6 bases). Germline CDR1 KGHDR, CDR2 SFDVKD. V shed 3 bases and J shed 2 bases, with 6 bases lying between them. This CDR3 has 13 amino acids.

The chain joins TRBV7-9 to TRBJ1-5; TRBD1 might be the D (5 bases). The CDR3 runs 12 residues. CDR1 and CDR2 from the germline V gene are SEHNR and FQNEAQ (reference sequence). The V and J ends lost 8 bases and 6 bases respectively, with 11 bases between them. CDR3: CASGGTGQPQHF. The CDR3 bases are TGTGCCAGCGGAGGGACGGGTCAGCCCCAGCATTTT.

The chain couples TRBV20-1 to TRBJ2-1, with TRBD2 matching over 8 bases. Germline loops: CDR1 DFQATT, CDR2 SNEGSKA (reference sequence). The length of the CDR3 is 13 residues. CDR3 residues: CTPLREGLHEQFF. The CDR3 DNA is TGCACCCCCCTCCGGGAGGGCCTCCATGAGCAGTTCTTC.

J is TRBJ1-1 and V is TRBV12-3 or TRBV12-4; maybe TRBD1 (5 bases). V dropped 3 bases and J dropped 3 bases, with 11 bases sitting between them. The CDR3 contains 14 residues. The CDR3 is CASSFSWGDTEAFF. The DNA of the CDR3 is TGTGCCAGCAGTTTTTCTTGGGGGGACACTGAAGCTTTCTTT.

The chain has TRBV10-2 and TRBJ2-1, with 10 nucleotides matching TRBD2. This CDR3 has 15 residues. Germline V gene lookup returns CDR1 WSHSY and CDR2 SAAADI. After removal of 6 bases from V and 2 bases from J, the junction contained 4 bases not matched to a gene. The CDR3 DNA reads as TGCGCCAGCAGGCTAGCGGGAGCCCCCTACAATGAGCAGTTCTTC. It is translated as CASRLAGAPYNEQFF.